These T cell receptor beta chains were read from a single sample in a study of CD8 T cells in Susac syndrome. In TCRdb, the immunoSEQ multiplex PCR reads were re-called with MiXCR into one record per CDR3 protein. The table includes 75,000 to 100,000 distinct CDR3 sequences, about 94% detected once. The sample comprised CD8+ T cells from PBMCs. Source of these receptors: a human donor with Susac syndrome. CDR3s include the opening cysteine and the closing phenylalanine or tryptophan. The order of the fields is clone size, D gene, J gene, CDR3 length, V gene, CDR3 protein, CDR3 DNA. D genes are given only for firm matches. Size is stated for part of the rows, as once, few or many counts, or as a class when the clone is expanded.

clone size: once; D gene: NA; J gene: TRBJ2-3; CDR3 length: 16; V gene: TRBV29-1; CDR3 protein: CSVDGSLAGPTDTQYF; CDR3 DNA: TGCAGCGTTGACGGGAGTTTGGCGGGGCCCACAGATACGCAGTATTTT
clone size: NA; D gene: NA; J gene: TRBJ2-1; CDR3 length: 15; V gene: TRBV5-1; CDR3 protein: CASSTWGNGDNEQFF; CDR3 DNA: TGCGCCAGCTCCACATGGGGGAATGGGGACAATGAGCAGTTCTTC
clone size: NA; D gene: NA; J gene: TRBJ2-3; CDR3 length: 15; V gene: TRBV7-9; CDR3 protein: CASSLNAGSTDTQYF; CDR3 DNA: TGTGCCAGCAGCTTAAATGCGGGAAGCACAGATACGCAGTATTTT
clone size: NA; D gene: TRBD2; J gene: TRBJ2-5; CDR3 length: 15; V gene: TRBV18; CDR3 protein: CASSTVLGLAETQYF; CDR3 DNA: TGTGCCAGCTCAACCGTCCTGGGACTAGCTGAGACCCAGTACTTC
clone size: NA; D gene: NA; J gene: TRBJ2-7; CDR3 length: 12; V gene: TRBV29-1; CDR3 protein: CSAISETYEQYF; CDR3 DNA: TGCAGCGCTATTTCGGAGACCTACGAGCAGTACTTC
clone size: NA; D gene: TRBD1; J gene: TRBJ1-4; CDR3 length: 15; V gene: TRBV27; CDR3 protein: CASSLSDRAGEKLFF; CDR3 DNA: TGTGCCAGCAGTTTATCAGACAGGGCAGGGGAAAAACTGTTTTTT
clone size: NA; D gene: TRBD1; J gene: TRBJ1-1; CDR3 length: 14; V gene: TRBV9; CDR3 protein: CASSTKDRGPEAFF; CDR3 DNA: TGTGCCAGCAGCACAAAGGACAGGGGGCCTGAAGCTTTCTTT
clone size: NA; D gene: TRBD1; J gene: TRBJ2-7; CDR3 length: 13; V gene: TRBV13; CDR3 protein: CASSMTGDYEQYF; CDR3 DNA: TGTGCCAGCAGCATGACAGGGGACTACGAGCAGTACTTC
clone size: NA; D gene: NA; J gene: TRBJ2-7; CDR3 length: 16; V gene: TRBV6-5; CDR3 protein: CASSYSAGPSSYEQYF; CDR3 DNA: TGTGCCAGCAGTTACTCCGCGGGCCCGAGCTCCTACGAGCAGTACTTC
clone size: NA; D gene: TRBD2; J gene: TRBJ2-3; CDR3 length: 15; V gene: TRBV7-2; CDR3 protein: CASSPEREGVDTQYF; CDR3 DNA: TGTGCCAGCAGCCCTGAGCGGGAGGGCGTGGATACGCAGTATTTT
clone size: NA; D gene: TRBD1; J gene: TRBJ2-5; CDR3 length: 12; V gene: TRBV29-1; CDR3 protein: CSVLQGEETQYF; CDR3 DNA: TGCAGCGTTTTACAGGGGGAAGAGACCCAGTACTTC
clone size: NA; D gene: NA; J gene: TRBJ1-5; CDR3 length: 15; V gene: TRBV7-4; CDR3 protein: CASSYRLPHNQPQHF; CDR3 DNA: TGTGCCAGCAGCTACCGATTACCCCATAATCAGCCCCAGCATTTT
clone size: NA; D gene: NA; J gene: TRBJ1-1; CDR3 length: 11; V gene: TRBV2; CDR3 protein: CASRGRAEAFF; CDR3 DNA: TGTGCCAGCAGGGGACGGGCTGAAGCTTTCTTT
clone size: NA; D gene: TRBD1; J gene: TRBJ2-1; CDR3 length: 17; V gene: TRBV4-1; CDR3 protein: CASSQDGGTGGGGEQFF; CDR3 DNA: TGCGCCAGCAGCCAAGATGGGGGAACAGGGGGAGGAGGTGAGCAGTTCTTC
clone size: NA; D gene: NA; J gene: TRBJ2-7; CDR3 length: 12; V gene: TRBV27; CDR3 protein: CASTASNYEQYF; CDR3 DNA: TGTGCCAGCACCGCATCGAACTACGAGCAGTACTTC
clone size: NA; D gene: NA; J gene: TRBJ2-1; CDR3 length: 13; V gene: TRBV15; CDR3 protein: CATSRDIANEQFF; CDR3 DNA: TGTGCCACCAGCAGAGATATCGCGAATGAGCAGTTCTTC
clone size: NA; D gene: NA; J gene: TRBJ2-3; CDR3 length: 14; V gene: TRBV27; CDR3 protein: CASSPDFNLDTQYF; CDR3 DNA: TGTGCCAGCAGTCCGGACTTTAACCTAGATACGCAGTATTTT
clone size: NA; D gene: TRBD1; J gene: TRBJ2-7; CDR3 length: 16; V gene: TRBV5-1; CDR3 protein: CASSPPGTGAFYEQYF; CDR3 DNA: TGCGCCAGCAGCCCTCCCGGGACAGGGGCTTTCTACGAGCAGTACTTC
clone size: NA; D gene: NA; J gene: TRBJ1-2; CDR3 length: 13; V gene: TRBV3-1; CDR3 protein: CASSQEDLRGYTF; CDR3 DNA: TGTGCCAGCAGCCAAGAGGATTTGCGGGGCTACACCTTC
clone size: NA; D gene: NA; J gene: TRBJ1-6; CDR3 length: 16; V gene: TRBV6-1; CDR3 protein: CASSPTEQTYNSPLHF; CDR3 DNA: TGTGCCAGCAGTCCGACAGAACAAACCTATAATTCACCCCTCCACTTT
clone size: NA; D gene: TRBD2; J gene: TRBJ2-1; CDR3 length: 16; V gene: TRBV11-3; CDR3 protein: CASSQTPLTSGSGQFF; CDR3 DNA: TGTGCCAGCAGCCAAACCCCCCTGACTAGCGGGTCCGGGCAGTTCTTC
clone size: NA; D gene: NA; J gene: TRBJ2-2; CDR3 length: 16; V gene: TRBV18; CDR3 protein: CASSPDVGANTGELFF; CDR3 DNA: TGTGCCAGCTCACCGGACGTTGGTGCGAACACCGGGGAGCTGTTTTTT
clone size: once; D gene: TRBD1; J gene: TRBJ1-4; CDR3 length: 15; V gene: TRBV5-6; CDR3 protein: CASSLAGTENEKLFF; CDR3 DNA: TGTGCCAGCAGCCTAGCCGGGACAGAGAATGAAAAACTGTTTTTT
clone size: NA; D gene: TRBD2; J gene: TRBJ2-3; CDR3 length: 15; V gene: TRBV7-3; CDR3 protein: CASSALGGSTDTQYF; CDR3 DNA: TGTGCCAGCAGCGCGTTAGGCGGGAGTACAGATACGCAGTATTTT
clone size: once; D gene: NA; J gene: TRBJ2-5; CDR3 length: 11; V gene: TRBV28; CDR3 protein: CASSLLRDQYF; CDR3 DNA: TGTGCCAGCAGCCTGCTAAGGGACCAGTACTTC
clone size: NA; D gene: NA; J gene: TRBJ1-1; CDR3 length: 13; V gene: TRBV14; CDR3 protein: CASSQTDYTEAFF; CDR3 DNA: TGTGCCAGCAGCCAGACGGATTACACTGAAGCTTTCTTT
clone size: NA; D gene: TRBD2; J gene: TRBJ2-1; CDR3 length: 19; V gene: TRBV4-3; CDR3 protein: CASSQDPLAGISLYNEQFF; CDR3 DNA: TGCGCCAGCAGCCAAGATCCGCTAGCGGGCATTTCTCTCTACAATGAGCAGTTCTTC
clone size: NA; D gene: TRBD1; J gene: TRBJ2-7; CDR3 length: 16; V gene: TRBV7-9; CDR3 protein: CASSPVEDRTSYEQYF; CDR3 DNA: TGTGCCAGCAGCCCAGTGGAGGACAGGACATCCTACGAGCAGTACTTC
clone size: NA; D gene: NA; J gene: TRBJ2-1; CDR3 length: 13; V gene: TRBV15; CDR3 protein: CATSGQGYNEQFF; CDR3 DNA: TGTGCCACCAGCGGCCAGGGGTACAATGAGCAGTTCTTC
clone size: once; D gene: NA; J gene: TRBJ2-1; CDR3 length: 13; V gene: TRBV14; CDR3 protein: CASSQDLRTEQFF; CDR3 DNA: TGTGCCAGCAGCCAAGATCTGCGAACCGAGCAGTTCTTC
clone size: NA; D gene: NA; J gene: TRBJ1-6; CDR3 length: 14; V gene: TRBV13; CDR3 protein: CASSLGDINSPLHF; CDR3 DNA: TGTGCCAGCAGCTTAGGTGATATTAATTCACCCCTCCACTTT
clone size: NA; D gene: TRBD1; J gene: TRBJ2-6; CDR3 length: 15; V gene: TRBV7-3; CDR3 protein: CASSEDRDGANVLTF; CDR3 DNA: TGTGCCAGCAGCGAGGACAGGGATGGGGCCAACGTCCTGACTTTC
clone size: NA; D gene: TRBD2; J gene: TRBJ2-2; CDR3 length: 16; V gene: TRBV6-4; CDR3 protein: CASSDSTSGSTGELFF; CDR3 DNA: TGTGCCAGCAGTGACTCAACTAGCGGGAGCACCGGGGAGCTGTTTTTT
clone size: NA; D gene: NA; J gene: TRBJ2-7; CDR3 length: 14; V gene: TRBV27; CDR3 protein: CASSYSSGVYEQYF; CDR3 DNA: TGTGCCAGCAGTTATTCCTCCGGGGTCTACGAGCAGTACTTC
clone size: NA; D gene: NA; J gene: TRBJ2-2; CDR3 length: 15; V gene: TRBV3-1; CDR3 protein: CASSQLGRNTGELFF; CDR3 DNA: TGTGCCAGCAGCCAACTTGGACGAAACACCGGGGAGCTGTTTTTT
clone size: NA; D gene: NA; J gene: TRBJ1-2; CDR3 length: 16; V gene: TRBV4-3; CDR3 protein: CASSQDIGILNYGYTF; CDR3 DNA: TGCGCCAGCAGCCAAGATATTGGTATCCTTAACTATGGCTACACCTTC
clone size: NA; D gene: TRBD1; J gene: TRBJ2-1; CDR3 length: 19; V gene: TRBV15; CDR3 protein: CATSTGTGSSLTIIGEQFF; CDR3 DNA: TGTGCCACCAGCACCGGGACAGGTTCCTCCCTTACCATAATAGGCGAGCAGTTCTTC
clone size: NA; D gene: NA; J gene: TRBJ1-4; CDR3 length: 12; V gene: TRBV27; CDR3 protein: CASSGIDEKLFF; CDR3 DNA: TGTGCCAGCAGTGGGATTGATGAAAAACTGTTTTTT
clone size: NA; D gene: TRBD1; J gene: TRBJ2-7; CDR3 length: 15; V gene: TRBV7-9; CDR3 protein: CASSLAGTVTPEQYF; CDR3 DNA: TGTGCCAGCAGCTTAGCAGGGACAGTGACTCCCGAGCAGTACTTC
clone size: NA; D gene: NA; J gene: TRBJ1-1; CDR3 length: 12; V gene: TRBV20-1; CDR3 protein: CSAPIGRPEAFF; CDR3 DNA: TGCAGTGCGCCCATAGGGCGTCCTGAAGCTTTCTTT
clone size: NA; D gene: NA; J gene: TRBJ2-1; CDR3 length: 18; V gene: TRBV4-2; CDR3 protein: CASSQEGGLLTDHNEQFF; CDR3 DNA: TGTGCCAGCAGCCAAGAAGGGGGGCTGCTTACAGATCACAATGAGCAGTTCTTC
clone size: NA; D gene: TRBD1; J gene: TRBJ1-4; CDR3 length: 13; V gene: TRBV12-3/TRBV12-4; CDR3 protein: CAIQGARREKLFF; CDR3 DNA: TGTGCCATCCAGGGGGCGAGGCGTGAAAAACTGTTTTTT
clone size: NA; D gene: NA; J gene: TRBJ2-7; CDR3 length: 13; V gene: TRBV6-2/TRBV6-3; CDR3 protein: CASSYFSGGEQYF; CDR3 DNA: TGTGCCAGCAGTTACTTCAGTGGGGGCGAGCAGTACTTC
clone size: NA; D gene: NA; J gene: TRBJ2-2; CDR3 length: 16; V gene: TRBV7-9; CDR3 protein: CASTPITDANTGELFF; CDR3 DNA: TGTGCCAGCACCCCTATAACAGACGCGAACACCGGGGAGCTGTTTTTT
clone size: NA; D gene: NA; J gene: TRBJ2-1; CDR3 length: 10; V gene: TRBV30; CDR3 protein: CALDYNEQFF; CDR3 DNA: TGTGCCCTTGATTACAATGAGCAGTTCTTC
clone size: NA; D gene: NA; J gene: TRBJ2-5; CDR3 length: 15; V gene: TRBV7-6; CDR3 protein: CASSPTGILQETQYF; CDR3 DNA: TGTGCCAGCAGCCCTACAGGGATACTACAAGAGACCCAGTACTTC
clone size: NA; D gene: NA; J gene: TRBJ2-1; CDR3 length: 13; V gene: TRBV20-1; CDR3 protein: CSFSASSYNEQFF; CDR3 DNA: TGCAGCTTTAGCGCTAGCTCCTACAATGAGCAGTTCTTC
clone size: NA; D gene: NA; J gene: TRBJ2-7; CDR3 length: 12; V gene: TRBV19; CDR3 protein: CATRDRSYEQYF; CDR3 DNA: TGTGCCACCCGGGACCGATCCTACGAGCAGTACTTC
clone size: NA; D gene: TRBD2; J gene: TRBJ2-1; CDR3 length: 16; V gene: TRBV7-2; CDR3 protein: CASSPRGNPVYNEQFF; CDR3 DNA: TGTGCCAGCAGCCCGCGGGGGAACCCCGTCTACAATGAGCAGTTCTTC
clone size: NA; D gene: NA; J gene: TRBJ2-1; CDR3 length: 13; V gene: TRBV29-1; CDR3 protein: CSVEGDTYNEQFF; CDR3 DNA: TGCAGCGTGGAAGGGGACACTTACAATGAGCAGTTCTTC
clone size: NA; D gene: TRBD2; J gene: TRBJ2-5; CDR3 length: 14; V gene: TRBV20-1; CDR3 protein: CSARVAGAQETQYF; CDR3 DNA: TGCAGTGCTAGGGTAGCGGGGGCCCAGGAGACCCAGTACTTC
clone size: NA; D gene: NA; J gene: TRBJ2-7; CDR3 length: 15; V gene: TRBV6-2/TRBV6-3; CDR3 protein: CASSYVKGISYEQYF; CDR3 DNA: TGTGCCAGCAGTTATGTAAAGGGAATCTCCTACGAGCAGTACTTC
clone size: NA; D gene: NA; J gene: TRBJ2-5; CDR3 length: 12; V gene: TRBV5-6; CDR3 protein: CASSLAAETQYF; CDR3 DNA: TGTGCCAGCAGCTTGGCCGCTGAGACCCAGTACTTC
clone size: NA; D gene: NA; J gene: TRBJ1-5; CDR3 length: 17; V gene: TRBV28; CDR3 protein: CASSLRVGGAPNQPQHF; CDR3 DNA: TGTGCCAGCAGTCTAAGAGTTGGGGGAGCACCCAATCAGCCCCAGCATTTT
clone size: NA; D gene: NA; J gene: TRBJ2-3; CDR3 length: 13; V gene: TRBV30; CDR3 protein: CAWSELVADTQYF; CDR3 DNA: TGTGCCTGGAGTGAACTAGTCGCAGATACGCAGTATTTT
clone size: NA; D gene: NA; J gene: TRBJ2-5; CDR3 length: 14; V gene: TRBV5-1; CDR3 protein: CASSPVAPQETQYF; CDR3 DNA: TGCGCCAGCAGCCCCGTTGCTCCACAAGAGACCCAGTACTTC
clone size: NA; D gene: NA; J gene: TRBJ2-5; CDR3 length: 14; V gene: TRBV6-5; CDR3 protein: CASTDPGNRETQYF; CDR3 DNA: TGTGCCAGCACCGACCCGGGAAACAGGGAGACCCAGTACTTC
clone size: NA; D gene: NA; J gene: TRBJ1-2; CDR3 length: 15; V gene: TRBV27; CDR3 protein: CASSLGQAGTYGYTF; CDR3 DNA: TGTGCCAGCAGTTTGGGCCAGGCGGGGACGTATGGCTACACCTTC
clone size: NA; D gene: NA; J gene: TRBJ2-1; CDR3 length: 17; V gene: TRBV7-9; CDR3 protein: CASSLASRGEWDNEQFF; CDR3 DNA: TGTGCCAGCAGCTTAGCGAGTAGGGGAGAGTGGGACAATGAGCAGTTCTTC
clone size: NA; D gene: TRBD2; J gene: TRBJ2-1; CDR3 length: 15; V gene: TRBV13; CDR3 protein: CASTSRGGSYNEQFF; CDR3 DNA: TGTGCCAGCACCTCTAGGGGCGGGAGCTACAATGAGCAGTTCTTC